One T cell receptor beta chain is described in this entry. Its antigen is currently unknown. Germline values: CDR1 SGHVS, CDR2 FQNEAQ. The V and J ends lost 2 bases and 5 bases respectively, with 9 bases between them. This CDR3 has 13 amino acids. The data were obtained in a study of OX40 agonist ivuxolimab in advanced cancers. Study-wide points: The study found that CD8+ T cells averaged more expanded clones than CD4+.

Profiling relied on immunoSEQ multiplex PCR, and the TCRdb table lists in-frame clones only, not all of them. The table shows over 70,000 clones, with just over 90% occurring only once. The receptor was derived from an adult with an advanced solid tumor such as melanoma, head and neck, liver or kidney cancer. The chain joins TRBV7-8 to TRBJ1-1; D is undetermined. This specimen was CD4+ or CD8+ T cells sorted from blood, taken in a trial of the OX40 agonist ivuxolimab. The CDR3 bases are TGTGCCAGCAGCTTAAGTCGTCGGACTGAAGCTTTCTTT. Protein product: CASSLSRRTEAFF.